A single TCR beta chain is shown here with its context. Per the original methods: Estimates of nucleated cell counts were drawn from the amplification of reference gene primers. TCRdb's copy holds only in-frame clones and misses some; the assay was immunoSEQ multiplex PCR. V and J calls and clone size follow that table, whereas D and trimming were derived from the DNA. The sample holds 25,000 to 35,000 clones, roughly nine tenths seen once. These data come from a study of blood T cell repertoires in COVID-19. Study background: Acute and convalescent COVID-19 specimens originated in the United States, Italy and Spain. T cells, B-cell-depleted T cells, or PBMCs supplied cDNA or gDNA.

V was pared by 3 bases and J by 8 bases, with 10 bases of the junction left unmatched. The length of the CDR3 is 16 residues. Per germline, CDR1 LGHNA and CDR2 YNFKEQ. J is TRBJ1-4 and V is TRBV4-2; 9 bases are a match to TRBD1. The TCR originated in a human donor in a cohort sampled during active COVID-19. Specimen: peripheral blood. The CDR3 loop reads CASSQARDRAYEKLFF. The CDR3, as DNA: TGTGCCAGCAGCCAGGCACGGGACAGGGCTTACGAAAAACTGTTTTTT.